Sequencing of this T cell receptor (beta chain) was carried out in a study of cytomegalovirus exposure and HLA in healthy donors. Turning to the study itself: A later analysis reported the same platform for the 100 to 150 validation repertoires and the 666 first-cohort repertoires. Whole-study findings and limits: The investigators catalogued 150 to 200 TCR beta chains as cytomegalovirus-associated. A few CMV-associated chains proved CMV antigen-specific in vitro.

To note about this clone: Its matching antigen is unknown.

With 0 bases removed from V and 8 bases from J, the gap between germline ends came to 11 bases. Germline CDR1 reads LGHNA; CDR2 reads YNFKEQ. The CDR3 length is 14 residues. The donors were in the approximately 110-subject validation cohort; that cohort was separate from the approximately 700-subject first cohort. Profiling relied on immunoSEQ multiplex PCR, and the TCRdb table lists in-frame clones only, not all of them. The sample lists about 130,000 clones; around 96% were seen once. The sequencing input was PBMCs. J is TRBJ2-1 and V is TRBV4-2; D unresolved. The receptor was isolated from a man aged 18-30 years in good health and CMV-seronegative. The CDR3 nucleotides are TGTGCCAGCAGCCAAGATCGGTTCCTGGATGAGCAGTTCTTC. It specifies CASSQDRFLDEQFF.